These 23 T cell receptor beta chains originate from one sample sequenced in a study of cytomegalovirus exposure and HLA in healthy donors. PCR primers comprised 60 Vbeta and 13 Jbeta primers. Produced via immunoSEQ multiplex PCR; TCRdb's table is partial and in-frame only. The sample lists approximately 150,000 clones, around 78% seen once, with about 1% in the top ten. Specimen: PBMCs. Receptors originate from a woman aged 35 to 49 in good health and CMV-seronegative.

The chain carries TRBV2 and TRBJ2-7; the match to TRBD2 covers 9 bases. Losses at the gene ends were 4 bases for V and 0 bases for J; bases not matched to a gene: 4. Germline V CDR1 and CDR2: SNHLY, FYNNEI. CDR3 size: 15 residues. This CDR3 reads CASSGEGLASYEQYF. For the CDR3, the DNA is TGTGCCAGCAGTGGGGAGGGACTAGCCTCCTACGAGCAGTACTTC. Full variable domain (remainder filled in from reference TRBV2 and TRBJ2-7): EPEVTQTPSHQVTQMGQEVILRCVPISNHLYFYWYRQILGQKVEFLVSFYNNEISEKSEIFDDQFSVERPDGSNFTLKIRSTKLEDSAMYFCASSGEGLASYEQYFGPGTRLTVT.

This clone was observed once. CDR3 nucleotide sequence: TGTGCCGGCACCCCGACAGCCCTTAACTATGGCTACACCTTC. Its translation is CAGTPTALNYGYTF. The chain couples TRBV2 to TRBJ1-2; weak D call: TRBD1 (5 bases). Trimming pared 11 bases from V and 1 base from J, leaving 17 bases between. The V gene's germline CDR1 is SNHLY and CDR2 FYNNEI. CDR3 length: 14 residues.

The chain has TRBV5-1 and TRBJ2-7; TRBD1 matches 9 bases. This CDR3 has 13 amino acids. With V trimmed by 4 bases and J by 7 bases, 6 bases remained unmatched. Germline-derived CDR1 and CDR2 are SGHRS and YFSETQ. In DNA, the CDR3 is TGCGCCAGCAGCCGGACAGGGGAAGGAGAGCAGTACTTC. It translates to CASSRTGEGEQYF.

The rearrangement links TRBV30 to TRBJ2-7; a possible D gene is TRBD2 (5 bases). The CDR3 runs to 14 residues. The V gene's germline CDR1 is GTSNPN and CDR2 SVGIG (reference sequence). V was shortened by 0 bases and J by 5 bases, with 14 bases between the two germline ends. The chain's CDR3 is CAWSVLGSSHEQYF. The CDR3 region has the DNA TGTGCCTGGAGTGTACTAGGGAGTAGCCACGAGCAGTACTTC.

This clone was seen a few times. The rearrangement links TRBV5-1 to TRBJ2-7, with TRBD2 matching over 8 bases. With V trimmed by 1 base and J by 3 bases, 3 bases remained unmatched. Germline V CDR1 and CDR2: SGHRS, YFSETQ. This CDR3 region has 14 residues. The CDR3 loop reads CASSLTGGRYEQYF. The CDR3, as DNA: TGCGCCAGCAGCTTGACGGGAGGGCGCTACGAGCAGTACTTC.

The chain couples TRBV21-1 to TRBJ2-4; the table assigns TRBD2, which was not confirmed against the DNA. TRBV21-1 is an annotated pseudogene. This CDR3 region has 17 residues. The CDR3 region has the DNA TGTGCCAGCACCTCGGGACTAAACGGGGGGGCCAAAAACATTCAGTACTTC. Translated, it gives CASTSGLNGGAKNIQYF.

The chain joins TRBV15 to TRBJ1-3; no reliable D call. The CDR3 has 19 residues. Trimming pared 3 bases from V and 0 bases from J, leaving 21 bases between. Germline lookup yields CDR1 LNHNV and CDR2 YYDKDF (reference sequence). CDR3 in DNA: TGTGCCACCAGCAGGGGAGATCCCCATCACCCCACCTCTGGAAACACCATATATTTT. It translates to CATSRGDPHHPTSGNTIYF.

The V call is TRBV6-5, the J call TRBJ2-5, with 9 positions matching TRBD1. Germline values: CDR1 MNHEY, CDR2 SVGAGI. Losses at the gene ends were 2 bases for V and 5 bases for J; bases not matched to a gene: 3. This CDR3 spans 14 amino acids. This chain's CDR3 is CASSYNRGPETQYF. The CDR3 DNA follows: TGTGCCAGCAGTTACAACAGGGGGCCGGAGACCCAGTACTTC.

The V gene is TRBV11-2, the J gene TRBJ1-4, with 8 bases aligning to TRBD1. J lost 4 bases, V lost 5 bases, and 3 bases had no gene match. Germline V gene lookup returns CDR1 SGHAT and CDR2 FQNNGV. The CDR3 is 14 amino acids. CDR3 DNA: TGTGCCAGCAGCCAGGGGGCGAGTAATGAAAAACTGTTTTTT. It is translated as CASSQGASNEKLFF.

The V gene is TRBV14, the J gene TRBJ2-1; 7 nucleotides agree with TRBD1. The V and J ends lost 1 base and 16 bases, in that order; junction bases with no gene match: 10. This CDR3 contains 13 residues. Germline CDR1 reads SGHDN; CDR2 reads FVKESK. The CDR3, as DNA: TGTGCCAGCAGCCAAGTTCACAGGGGAGTACCTTTCTTC. Translating gives CASSQVHRGVPFF.

In nucleotides, the CDR3 is TGTGCCAGCAGTGGGGACTTCATCTACGAGCAGTACTTC. Protein product: CASSGDFIYEQYF. The chain uses TRBV6-1 and TRBJ2-7; weak D call: TRBD2 (6 bases). CDR1 and CDR2 (germline): MNHNS, SASEGT. The CDR3 covers 13 residues. The ends were cut back, 4 bases at V and 3 bases at J, with 10 bases in the middle.

The rearrangement links TRBV2 to TRBJ2-3; TRBD1 aligns across 7 bases. Germline trimming cut 8 bases from V and 1 base from J; bases unmatched to any gene: 9. Germline CDR1 and CDR2: SNHLY and FYNNEI. This CDR3 has 15 residues. CDR3 in DNA: TGTGCCAGCGGCGACAGGGAATTAGGCACAGATACGCAGTATTTT. The encoded protein is CASGDRELGTDTQYF.

This rearrangement joins TRBV5-8 to TRBJ2-6, with D hard to call. Germline CDR1 reads SGHTS; CDR2 reads YDEGEE. With 6 bases removed from V and 0 bases from J, the gap between germline ends came to 16 bases. The CDR3 has 17 residues. The CDR3 region has the DNA TGTGCCAGCACGACCGGGTCCTACTACTCTGGGGCCAACGTCCTGACTTTC. This translates into CASTTGSYYSGANVLTF.

The chain has TRBV29-1 and TRBJ1-1; TRBD1 is a possible D gene (5 bases). Germline loops: CDR1 SQVTM, CDR2 ANQGSEA. The CDR3 loop spans 12 amino acids. V shed 7 bases and J shed 6 bases, with 15 bases lying between them. The CDR3 DNA sequence: TGCAGCGCCGTGCAGGGTACCCCTGAAGCTTTCTTT. It encodes CSAVQGTPEAFF.

V usage is TRBV5-1 and J usage is TRBJ2-5, with D possibly matching TRBD1 (5 bases). Germline CDR1 is SGHRS and CDR2 is YFSETQ. With 0 bases removed from V and 5 bases from J, the gap between germline ends came to 14 bases. This CDR3 spans 15 amino acids. The CDR3 coding sequence is TGCGCCAGCAGCTTGGGCGTGCAGGGTTGGGAGACCCAGTACTTC. The encoded protein is CASSLGVQGWETQYF.

The rearrangement uses TRBV2 and TRBJ2-7; weak D call: TRBD2 (6 bases). The CDR3 totals 15 residues. From germline, CDR1 is SNHLY and CDR2 FYNNEI. V shed 3 bases and J shed 4 bases, with 16 bases lying between them. CDR3 DNA sequence: TGTGCCAGCAGTGAGGGGGGACCGCTCAGGTACGAGCAGTACTTC. Amino acids: CASSEGGPLRYEQYF. The full variable domain, with the rest looked up from reference TRBV2 and TRBJ2-7, is EPEVTQTPSHQVTQMGQEVILRCVPISNHLYFYWYRQILGQKVEFLVSFYNNEISEKSEIFDDQFSVERPDGSNFTLKIRSTKLEDSAMYFCASSEGGPLRYEQYFGPGTRLTVT.

This clone was found once. J is TRBJ2-7 and V is TRBV27; 12 nucleotides align to TRBD2. V was clipped by 8 bases and J by 0 bases; unmatched bases: 8. Per germline, CDR1 MNHEY and CDR2 SMNVEV (reference sequence). This CDR3 comprises 16 residues. CDR3 bases: TGTGCCAGCGGAGGACTAGCGGGAACAAGCTCCTACGAGCAGTACTTC. The encoded protein is CASGGLAGTSSYEQYF.

The chain is built from TRBV11-3 and TRBJ1-2, with TRBD1 identical over 12 bases. Trimming at V came to 4 bases and at J to 0 bases, leaving 12 bases not matched to a gene. The CDR3 is 19 amino acids. Germline lookup yields CDR1 SGHNT and CDR2 YENEEA. The CDR3 protein is CASSSHEGDRGPSNYGYTF. The CDR3 nucleotides read TGTGCCAGCAGCTCTCACGAGGGGGACAGGGGGCCCTCTAACTATGGCTACACCTTC. Looking up the rest from reference TRBV11-3 and TRBJ1-2 gives the full variable domain: EAGVVQSPRYKIIEKKQPVAFWCNPISGHNTLYWYLQNLGQGPELLIRYENEEAVDDSQLPKDRFSAERLKGVDSTLKIQPAELGDSAVYLCASSSHEGDRGPSNYGYTFGSGTRLTVV.

The J gene is TRBJ2-5, the V gene TRBV6-1; D possibly corresponds to TRBD1 (6 bases). Trimming took off 7 bases at V and 2 bases at J, with 11 bases between the two ends. The CDR3 spans 13 residues. From germline, CDR1 is MNHNS and CDR2 SASEGT. The CDR3 protein is CASTGQIQETQYF. CDR3 in DNA: TGTGCCAGCACCGGACAGATTCAAGAGACCCAGTACTTC.

The V gene is TRBV5-1, the J gene TRBJ2-7; TRBD2 aligns across 11 bases. V was pared by 4 bases and J by 3 bases, with 3 bases of the junction left unmatched. CDR1 and CDR2 (germline): SGHRS, YFSETQ. The length of the CDR3 is 14 residues. In DNA, the CDR3 is TGCGCCAGCAGCGGGGGGACTAGCGGCTACGAGCAGTACTTC. Amino acid sequence: CASSGGTSGYEQYF. The full variable domain, in which reference TRBV5-1 and TRBJ2-7 provide the parts outside the CDR3, is KAGVTQTPRYLIKTRGQQVTLSCSPISGHRSVSWYQQTPGQGLQFLFEYFSETQRNKGNFPGRFSGRQFSNSRSEMNVSTLELGDSALYLCASSGGTSGYEQYFGPGTRLTVT.

The chain has TRBV27 and TRBJ2-1, with 11 positions matching TRBD2. The CDR3 loop spans 16 amino acids. The germline gives CDR1 MNHEY, CDR2 SMNVEV (reference sequence). V lost 2 bases to trimming and J lost 6 bases; unmatched junction nucleotides: 6. CDR3 amino acids: CASSLRLAGGINEQFF. In DNA, the CDR3 is TGTGCCAGCAGTTTACGGCTAGCGGGAGGAATCAATGAGCAGTTCTTC.

This clone turned up a few times. The identical CDR3 is also encoded by other nucleotide sequences in the sample. The chain couples TRBV2 to TRBJ1-2, with D perhaps matching TRBD1 (6 bases). V lost 7 bases, J lost 7 bases, and 19 bases lay in between. The CDR3 length is 14 residues. CDR1 is SNHLY and CDR2 is FYNNEI in the germline V gene. The CDR3 DNA reads as TGTGCCAGCATTACCCAGGGGCTCGCTGTTGGCTACACCTTC. It specifies CASITQGLAVGYTF. The whole variable domain, remainder taken from reference TRBV2 and TRBJ1-2, is EPEVTQTPSHQVTQMGQEVILRCVPISNHLYFYWYRQILGQKVEFLVSFYNNEISEKSEIFDDQFSVERPDGSNFTLKIRSTKLEDSAMYFCASITQGLAVGYTFGSGTRLTVV.

The V and J genes are TRBV2 and TRBJ1-1; no definite D call. Germline V CDR1 and CDR2: SNHLY, FYNNEI. V was clipped by 4 bases and J by 5 bases, with 11 bases between them. The CDR3 is 13 amino acids. This chain's CDR3 is CASSGAGKTEAFF. CDR3 DNA sequence: TGTGCCAGCAGTGGTGCAGGCAAGACTGAAGCTTTCTTT.